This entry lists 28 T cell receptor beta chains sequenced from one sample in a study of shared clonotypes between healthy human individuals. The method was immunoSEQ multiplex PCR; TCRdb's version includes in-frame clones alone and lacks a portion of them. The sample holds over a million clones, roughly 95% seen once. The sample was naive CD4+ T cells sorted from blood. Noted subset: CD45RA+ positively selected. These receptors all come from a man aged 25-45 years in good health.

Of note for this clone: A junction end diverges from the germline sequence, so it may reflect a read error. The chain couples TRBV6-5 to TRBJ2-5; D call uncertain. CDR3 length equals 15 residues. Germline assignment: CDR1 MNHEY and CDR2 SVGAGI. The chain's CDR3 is CACSLINLYQETQYF. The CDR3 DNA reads TGTGCCTGCAGTCTCATTAATCTGTACCAAGAGACCCAGTACTTC.

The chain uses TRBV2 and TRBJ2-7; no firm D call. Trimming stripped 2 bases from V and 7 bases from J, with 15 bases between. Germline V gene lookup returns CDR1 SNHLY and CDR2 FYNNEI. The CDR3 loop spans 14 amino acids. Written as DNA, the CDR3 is TGTGCCAGCAGTGAATCGCTGTCGGCTTGGGAGCAGTACTTC. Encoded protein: CASSESLSAWEQYF. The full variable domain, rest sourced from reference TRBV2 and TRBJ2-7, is EPEVTQTPSHQVTQMGQEVILRCVPISNHLYFYWYRQILGQKVEFLVSFYNNEISEKSEIFDDQFSVERPDGSNFTLKIRSTKLEDSAMYFCASSESLSAWEQYFGPGTRLTVT.

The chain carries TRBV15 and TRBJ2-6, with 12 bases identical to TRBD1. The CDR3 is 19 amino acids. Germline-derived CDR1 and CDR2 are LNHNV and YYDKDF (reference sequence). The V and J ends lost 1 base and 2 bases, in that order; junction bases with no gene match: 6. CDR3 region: CATSRGRGQGAAGANVLTF. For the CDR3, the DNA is TGTGCCACCAGCAGAGGACGGGGACAGGGGGCGGCTGGGGCCAACGTCCTGACTTTC. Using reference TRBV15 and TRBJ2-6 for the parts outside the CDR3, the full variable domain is DAMVIQNPRYQVTQFGKPVTLSCSQTLNHNVMYWYQQKSSQAPKLLFHYYDKDFNNEADTPDNFQSRRPNTSFCFLDIRSPGLGDTAMYLCATSRGRGQGAAGANVLTFGAGSRLTVL.

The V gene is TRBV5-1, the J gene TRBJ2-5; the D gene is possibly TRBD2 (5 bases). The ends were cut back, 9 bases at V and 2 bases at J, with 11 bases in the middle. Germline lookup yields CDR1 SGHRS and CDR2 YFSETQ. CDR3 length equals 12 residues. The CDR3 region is CATTDSQETQYF. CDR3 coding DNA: TGCGCCACCACGGACTCGCAAGAGACCCAGTACTTC.

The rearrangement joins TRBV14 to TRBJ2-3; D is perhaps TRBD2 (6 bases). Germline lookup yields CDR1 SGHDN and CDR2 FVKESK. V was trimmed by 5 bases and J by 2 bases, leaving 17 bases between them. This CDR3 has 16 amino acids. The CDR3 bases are TGTGCCAGCAGCGCCCGCATACTAGCTCACACAGATACGCAGTATTTT. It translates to CASSARILAHTDTQYF.

CDR3 DNA: TGTGCCAGCAGGCCCGGCCTCGCGAACACCGGGGAGCTGTTTTTT. Residues: CASRPGLANTGELFF. The J gene is TRBJ2-2, the V gene TRBV9; D unclear. V lost 5 bases to trimming and J lost 0 bases, with 11 bases between them. Germline lookup yields CDR1 SGDLS and CDR2 YYNGEE. The CDR3 spans 15 residues.

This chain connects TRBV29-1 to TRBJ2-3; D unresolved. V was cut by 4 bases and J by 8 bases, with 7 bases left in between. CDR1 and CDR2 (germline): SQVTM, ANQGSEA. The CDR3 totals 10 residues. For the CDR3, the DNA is TGCAGCGTTGGGGTGGGTACGCAGTATTTT. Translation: CSVGVGTQYF.

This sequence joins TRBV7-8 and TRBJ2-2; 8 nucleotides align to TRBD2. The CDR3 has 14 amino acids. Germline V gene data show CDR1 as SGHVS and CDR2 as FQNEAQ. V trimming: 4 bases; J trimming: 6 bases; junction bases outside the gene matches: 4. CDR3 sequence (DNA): TGTGCCAGCAGCTCAGCGGGAGTCGCCGGGGAGCTGTTTTTT. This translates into CASSSAGVAGELFF. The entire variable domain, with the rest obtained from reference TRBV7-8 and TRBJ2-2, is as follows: GAGVSQSPRYKVAKRGQDVALRCDPISGHVSLFWYQQALGQGPEFLTYFQNEAQLDKSGLPSDRFFAERPEGSVSTLKIQRTQQEDSAVYLCASSSAGVAGELFFGEGSRLTVL.

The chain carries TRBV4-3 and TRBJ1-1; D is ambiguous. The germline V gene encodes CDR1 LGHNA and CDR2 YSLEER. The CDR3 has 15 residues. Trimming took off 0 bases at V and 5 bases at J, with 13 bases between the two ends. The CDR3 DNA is TGCGCCAGCAGCCAAGACAGTGGGAGGCAAACTGAAGCTTTCTTT. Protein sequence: CASSQDSGRQTEAFF.

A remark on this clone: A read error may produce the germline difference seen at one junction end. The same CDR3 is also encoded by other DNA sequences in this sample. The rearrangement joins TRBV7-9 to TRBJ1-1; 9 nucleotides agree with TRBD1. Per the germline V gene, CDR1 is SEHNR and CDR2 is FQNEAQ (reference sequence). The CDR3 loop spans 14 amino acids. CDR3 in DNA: TGTGCCAGCAGCCTCGTCCCGGGACAGGGAGAAGCTTTCTTC. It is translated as CASSLVPGQGEAFF.

CDR3 residues: CASSLVRQETQYF. The CDR3, as DNA: TGTGCCAGCAGCTTAGTACGCCAAGAGACCCAGTACTTC. The chain is built from TRBV7-2 and TRBJ2-5; unclear D gene. Trimming removed 1 base at V and 1 base at J, with 4 bases between. This CDR3 is built from 13 residues. Germline loops: CDR1 SGHTA, CDR2 FQGNSA. The full variable domain, completed using reference TRBV7-2 and TRBJ2-5, is GAGVSQSPSNKVTEKGKDVELRCDPISGHTALYWYRQSLGQGLEFLIYFQGNSAPDKSGLPSDRFSAERTGGSVSTLTIQRTQQEDSAVYLCASSLVRQETQYFGPGTRLLVL.

CDR3 loop: CASSLTTPGQPQHF. The CDR3 DNA reads TGTGCCAGCAGCTTAACAACACCGGGTCAGCCCCAGCATTTT. The chain carries TRBV28 and TRBJ1-5; D not resolved. The germline gives CDR1 MDHEN, CDR2 SYDVKM. The CDR3 is 14 amino acids. With 6 bases removed from V and 6 bases from J, the gap between germline ends came to 15 bases.

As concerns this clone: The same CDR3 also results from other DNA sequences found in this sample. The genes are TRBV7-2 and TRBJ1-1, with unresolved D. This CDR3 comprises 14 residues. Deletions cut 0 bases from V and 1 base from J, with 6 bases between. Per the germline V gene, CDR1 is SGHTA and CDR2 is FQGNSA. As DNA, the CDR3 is TGTGCCAGCAGCTTAGCGGCAGGGAACACTGAAGCTTTCTTT. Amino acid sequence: CASSLAAGNTEAFF.

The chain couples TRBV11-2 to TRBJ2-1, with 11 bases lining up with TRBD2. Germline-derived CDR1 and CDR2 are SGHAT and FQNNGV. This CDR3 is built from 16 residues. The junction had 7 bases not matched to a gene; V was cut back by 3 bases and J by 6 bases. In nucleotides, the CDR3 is TGTGCCAGCAGCTTGGAGGATAGCGGGAGGGCCAATGAGCAGTTCTTC. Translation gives CASSLEDSGRANEQFF.

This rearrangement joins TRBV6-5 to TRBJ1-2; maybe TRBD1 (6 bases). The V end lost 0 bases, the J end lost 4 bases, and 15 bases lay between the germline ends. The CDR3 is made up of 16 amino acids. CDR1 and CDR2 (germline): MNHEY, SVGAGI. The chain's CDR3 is CASSYSSSGGPYGYTF. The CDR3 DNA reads TGTGCCAGCAGTTACTCGAGCTCTGGGGGGCCCTATGGCTACACCTTC.

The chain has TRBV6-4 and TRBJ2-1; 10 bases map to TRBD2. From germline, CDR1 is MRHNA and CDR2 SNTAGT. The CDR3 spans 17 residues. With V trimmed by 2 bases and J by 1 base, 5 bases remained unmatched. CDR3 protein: CASSDLPSGSSYNEQFF. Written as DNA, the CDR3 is TGTGCCAGCAGTGACCTGCCTAGCGGGAGTTCCTACAATGAGCAGTTCTTC.

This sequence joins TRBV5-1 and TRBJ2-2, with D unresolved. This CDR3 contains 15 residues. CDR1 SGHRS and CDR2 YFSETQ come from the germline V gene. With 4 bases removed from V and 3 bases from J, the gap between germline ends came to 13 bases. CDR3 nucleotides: TGCGCCAGCAGCCCGCTTAACCGGTACACCGGGGAGCTGTTTTTT. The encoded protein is CASSPLNRYTGELFF.

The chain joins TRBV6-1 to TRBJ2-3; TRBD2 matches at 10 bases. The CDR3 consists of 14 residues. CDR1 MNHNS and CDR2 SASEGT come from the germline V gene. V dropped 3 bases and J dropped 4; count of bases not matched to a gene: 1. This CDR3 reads CASSELAGADTQYF. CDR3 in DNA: TGTGCCAGCAGTGAGCTAGCGGGGGCAGATACGCAGTATTTT.

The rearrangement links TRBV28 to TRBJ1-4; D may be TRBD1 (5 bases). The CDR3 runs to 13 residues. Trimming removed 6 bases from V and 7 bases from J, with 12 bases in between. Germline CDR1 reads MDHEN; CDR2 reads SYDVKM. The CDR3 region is CASRLLGGEKLFF. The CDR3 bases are TGTGCCAGCAGACTACTTGGGGGTGAAAAACTGTTTTTT.

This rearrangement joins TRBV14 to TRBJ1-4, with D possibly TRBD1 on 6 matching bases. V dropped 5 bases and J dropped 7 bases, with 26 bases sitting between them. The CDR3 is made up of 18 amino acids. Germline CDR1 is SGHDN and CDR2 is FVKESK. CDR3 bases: TGTGCCAGCAGCGGCAACTCGGACAGTGACGATCAGCGTGAAAAACTGTTTTTT. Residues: CASSGNSDSDDQREKLFF.

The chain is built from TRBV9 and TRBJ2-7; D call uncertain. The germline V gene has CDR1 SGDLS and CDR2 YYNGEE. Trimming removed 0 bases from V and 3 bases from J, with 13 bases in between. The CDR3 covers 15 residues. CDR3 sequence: CASSVGSQSRYEQYF. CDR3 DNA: TGTGCCAGCAGCGTAGGTAGTCAGAGCCGCTACGAGCAGTACTTC.

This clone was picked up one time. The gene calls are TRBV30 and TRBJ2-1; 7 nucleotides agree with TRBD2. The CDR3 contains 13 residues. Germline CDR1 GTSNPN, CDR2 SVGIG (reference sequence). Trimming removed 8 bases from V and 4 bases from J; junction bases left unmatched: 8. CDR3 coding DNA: TGTGCCGAAGGGCGGGAGTCTTACAATGAGCAGTTCTTC. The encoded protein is CAEGRESYNEQFF.

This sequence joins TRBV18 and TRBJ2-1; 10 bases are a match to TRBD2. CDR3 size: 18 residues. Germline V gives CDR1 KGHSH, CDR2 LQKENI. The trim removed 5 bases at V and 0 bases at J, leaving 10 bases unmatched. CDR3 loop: CASSGTSAKGSSYNEQFF. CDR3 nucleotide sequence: TGTGCCAGCTCAGGGACTAGCGCAAAGGGGAGCTCCTACAATGAGCAGTTCTTC.

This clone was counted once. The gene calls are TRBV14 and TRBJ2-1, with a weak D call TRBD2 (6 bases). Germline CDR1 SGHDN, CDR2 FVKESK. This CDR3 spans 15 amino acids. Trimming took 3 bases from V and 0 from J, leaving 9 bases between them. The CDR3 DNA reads TGTGCCAGCAGCCAGCTAGCGCCCTCCTACAATGAGCAGTTCTTC. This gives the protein CASSQLAPSYNEQFF.

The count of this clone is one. DNA of the CDR3: TGTGCCAGCAGCGGACAGGGGTCTAGCAATCAGCCCCAGCATTTT. It codes for CASSGQGSSNQPQHF. V gene TRBV2 combines with J gene TRBJ1-5; 9 bases map to TRBD1. Germline V gene data show CDR1 as SNHLY and CDR2 as FYNNEI. J lost 0 bases, V lost 6 bases, and 3 bases had no gene match. The CDR3 sequence is 15 residues long.

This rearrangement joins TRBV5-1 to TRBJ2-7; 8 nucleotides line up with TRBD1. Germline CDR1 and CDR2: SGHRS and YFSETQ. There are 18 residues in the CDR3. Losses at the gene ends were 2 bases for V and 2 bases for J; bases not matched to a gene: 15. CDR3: CASSLWTGSAVITYEQYF. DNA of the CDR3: TGCGCCAGCAGCTTATGGACAGGGTCAGCGGTTATTACCTACGAGCAGTACTTC. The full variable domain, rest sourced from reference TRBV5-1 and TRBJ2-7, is KAGVTQTPRYLIKTRGQQVTLSCSPISGHRSVSWYQQTPGQGLQFLFEYFSETQRNKGNFPGRFSGRQFSNSRSEMNVSTLELGDSALYLCASSLWTGSAVITYEQYFGPGTRLTVT.

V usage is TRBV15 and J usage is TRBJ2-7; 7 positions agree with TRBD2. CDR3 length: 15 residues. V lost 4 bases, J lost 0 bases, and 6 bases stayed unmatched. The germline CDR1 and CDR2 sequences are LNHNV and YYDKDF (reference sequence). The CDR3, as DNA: TGTGCCACCAGCATCTCAAGCGGGGCCTCCTACGAGCAGTACTTC. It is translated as CATSISSGASYEQYF. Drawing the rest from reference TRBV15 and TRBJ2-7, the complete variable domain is DAMVIQNPRYQVTQFGKPVTLSCSQTLNHNVMYWYQQKSSQAPKLLFHYYDKDFNNEADTPDNFQSRRPNTSFCFLDIRSPGLGDTAMYLCATSISSGASYEQYFGPGTRLTVT.

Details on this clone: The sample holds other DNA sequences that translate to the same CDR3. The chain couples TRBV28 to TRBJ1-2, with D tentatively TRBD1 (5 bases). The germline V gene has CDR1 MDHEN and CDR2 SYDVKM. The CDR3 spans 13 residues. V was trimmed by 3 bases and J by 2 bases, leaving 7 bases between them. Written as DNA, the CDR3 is TGTGCCAGCAGTTTCCCAGGGAACTATGGCTACACCTTC. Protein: CASSFPGNYGYTF.